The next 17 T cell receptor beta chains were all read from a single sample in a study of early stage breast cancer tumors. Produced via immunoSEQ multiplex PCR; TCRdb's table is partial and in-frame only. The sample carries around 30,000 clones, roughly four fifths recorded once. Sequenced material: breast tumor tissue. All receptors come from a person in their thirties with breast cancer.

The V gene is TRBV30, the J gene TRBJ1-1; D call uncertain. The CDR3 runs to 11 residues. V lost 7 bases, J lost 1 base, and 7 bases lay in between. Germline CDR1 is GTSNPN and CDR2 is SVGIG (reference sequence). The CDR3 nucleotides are TGTGCCTCGGAACGGAACACTGAAGCTTTCTTT. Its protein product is CASERNTEAFF.

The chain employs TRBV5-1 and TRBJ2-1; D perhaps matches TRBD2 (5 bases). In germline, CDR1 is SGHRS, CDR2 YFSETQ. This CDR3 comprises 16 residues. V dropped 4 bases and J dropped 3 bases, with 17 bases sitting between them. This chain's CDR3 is CASSPRSITSYNEQFF. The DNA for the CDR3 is TGCGCCAGCAGCCCTCGATCCATCACTAGCTACAATGAGCAGTTCTTC.

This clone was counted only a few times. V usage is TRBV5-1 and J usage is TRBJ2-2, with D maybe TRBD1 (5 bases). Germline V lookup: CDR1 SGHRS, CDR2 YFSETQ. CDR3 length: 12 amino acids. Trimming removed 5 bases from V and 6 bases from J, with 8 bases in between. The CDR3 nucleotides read TGCGCCAGCAGATCAGGGTCCGGGGAGCTGTTTTTT. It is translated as CASRSGSGELFF.

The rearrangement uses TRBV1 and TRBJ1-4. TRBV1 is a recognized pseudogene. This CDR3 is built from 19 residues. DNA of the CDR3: TGCACCAGCAGCCAAGATTTTCCCCGAAACGGCGATAGGAATGAAAAACTGTTTTTT. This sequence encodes CTSSQDFPRNGDRNEKLFF.

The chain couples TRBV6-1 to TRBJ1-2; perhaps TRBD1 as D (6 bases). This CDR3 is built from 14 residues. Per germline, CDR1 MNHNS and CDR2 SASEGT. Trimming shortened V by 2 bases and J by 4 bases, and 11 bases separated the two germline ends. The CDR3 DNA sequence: TGTGCCAGCAGTGAAAGGGGCAGGGGCTATGGCTACACCTTC. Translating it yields CASSERGRGYGYTF.

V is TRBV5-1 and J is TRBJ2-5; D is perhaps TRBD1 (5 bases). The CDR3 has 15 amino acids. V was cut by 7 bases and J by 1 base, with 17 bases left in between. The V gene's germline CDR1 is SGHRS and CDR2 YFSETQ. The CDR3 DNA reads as TGCGCCAGCCGCCTCGCCCCAGGGTCCCAAGAGACCCAGTACTTC. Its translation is CASRLAPGSQETQYF. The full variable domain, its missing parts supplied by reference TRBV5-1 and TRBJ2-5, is KAGVTQTPRYLIKTRGQQVTLSCSPISGHRSVSWYQQTPGQGLQFLFEYFSETQRNKGNFPGRFSGRQFSNSRSEMNVSTLELGDSALYLCASRLAPGSQETQYFGPGTRLLVL.

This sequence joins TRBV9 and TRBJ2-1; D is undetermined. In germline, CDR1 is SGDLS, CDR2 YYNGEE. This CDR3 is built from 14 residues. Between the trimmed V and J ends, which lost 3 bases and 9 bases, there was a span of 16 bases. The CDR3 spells CASSADLNSGEQFF. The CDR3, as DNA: TGTGCCAGCAGCGCGGACCTCAATTCTGGTGAGCAGTTCTTC.

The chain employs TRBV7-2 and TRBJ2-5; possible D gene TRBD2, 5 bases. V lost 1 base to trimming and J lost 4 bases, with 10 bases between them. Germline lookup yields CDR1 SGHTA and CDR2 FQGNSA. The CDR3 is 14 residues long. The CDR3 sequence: CASSLEASIETQYF. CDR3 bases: TGTGCCAGCAGCTTAGAAGCTAGCATAGAGACCCAGTACTTC.

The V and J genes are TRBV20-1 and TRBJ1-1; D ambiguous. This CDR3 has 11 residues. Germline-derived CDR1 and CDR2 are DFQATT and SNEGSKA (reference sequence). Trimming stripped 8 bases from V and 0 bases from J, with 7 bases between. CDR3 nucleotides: TGCAGTAGTGCTTTGAACACTGAAGCTTTCTTT. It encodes CSSALNTEAFF.

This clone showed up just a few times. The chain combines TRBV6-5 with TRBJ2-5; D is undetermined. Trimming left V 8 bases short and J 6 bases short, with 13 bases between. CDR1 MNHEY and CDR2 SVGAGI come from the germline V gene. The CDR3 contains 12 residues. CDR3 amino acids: CASGPALKTQYF. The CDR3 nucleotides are TGTGCCAGCGGCCCGGCGTTGAAGACCCAGTACTTC.

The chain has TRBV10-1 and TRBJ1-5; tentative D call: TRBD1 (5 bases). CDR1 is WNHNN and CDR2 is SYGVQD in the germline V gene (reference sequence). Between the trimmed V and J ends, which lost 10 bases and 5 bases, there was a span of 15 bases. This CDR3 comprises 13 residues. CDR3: CATSGTLDQPQHF. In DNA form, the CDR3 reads TGCGCCACCTCCGGGACTCTTGATCAGCCCCAGCATTTT.

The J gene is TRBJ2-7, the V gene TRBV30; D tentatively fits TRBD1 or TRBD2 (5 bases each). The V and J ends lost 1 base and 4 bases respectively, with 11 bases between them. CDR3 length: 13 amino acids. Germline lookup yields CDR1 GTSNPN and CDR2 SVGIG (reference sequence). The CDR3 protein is CAWSGWGRYEQYF. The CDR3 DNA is TGTGCCTGGAGTGGCTGGGGACGGTACGAGCAGTACTTC.

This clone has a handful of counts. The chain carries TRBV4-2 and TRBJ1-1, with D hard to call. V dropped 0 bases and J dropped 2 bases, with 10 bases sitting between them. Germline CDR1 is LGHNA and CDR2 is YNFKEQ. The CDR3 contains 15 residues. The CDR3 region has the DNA TGTGCCAGCAGCCAAGACCTCCCCCCCAACACTGAAGCTTTCTTT. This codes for CASSQDLPPNTEAFF.

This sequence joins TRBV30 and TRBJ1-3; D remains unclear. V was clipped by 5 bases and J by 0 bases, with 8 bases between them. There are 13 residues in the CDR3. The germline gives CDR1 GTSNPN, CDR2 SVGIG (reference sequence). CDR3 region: CAWERISGNTIYF. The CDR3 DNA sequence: TGTGCCTGGGAACGTATCTCTGGAAACACCATATATTTT. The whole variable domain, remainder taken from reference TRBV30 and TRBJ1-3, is SQTIHQWPATLVQPVGSPLSLECTVEGTSNPNLYWYRQAAGRGLQLLFYSVGIGQISSEVPQNLSASRPQDRQFILSSKKLLLSDSGFYLCAWERISGNTIYFGEGSWLTVV.

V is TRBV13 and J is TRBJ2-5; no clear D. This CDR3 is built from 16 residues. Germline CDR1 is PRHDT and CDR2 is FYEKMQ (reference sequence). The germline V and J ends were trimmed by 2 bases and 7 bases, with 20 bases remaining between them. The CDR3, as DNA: TGTGCCAGCAGCTTAAAAGCCGGCTTACTCGCCGGGACCCAGTACTTC. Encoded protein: CASSLKAGLLAGTQYF.

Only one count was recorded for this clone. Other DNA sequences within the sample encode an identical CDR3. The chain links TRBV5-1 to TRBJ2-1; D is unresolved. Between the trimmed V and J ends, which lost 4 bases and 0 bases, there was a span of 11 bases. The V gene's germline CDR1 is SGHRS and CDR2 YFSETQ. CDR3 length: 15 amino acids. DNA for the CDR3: TGCGCCAGCAGCGTATTAGAGGACTCCTACAATGAGCAGTTCTTC. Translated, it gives CASSVLEDSYNEQFF.

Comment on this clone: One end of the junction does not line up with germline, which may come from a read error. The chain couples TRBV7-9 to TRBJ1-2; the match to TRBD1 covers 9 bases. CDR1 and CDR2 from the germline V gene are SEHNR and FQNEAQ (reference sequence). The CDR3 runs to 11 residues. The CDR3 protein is CASSDRGVESF. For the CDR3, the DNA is TGTGCCAGCAGTGACAGGGGGGTGGAGTCCTTC.